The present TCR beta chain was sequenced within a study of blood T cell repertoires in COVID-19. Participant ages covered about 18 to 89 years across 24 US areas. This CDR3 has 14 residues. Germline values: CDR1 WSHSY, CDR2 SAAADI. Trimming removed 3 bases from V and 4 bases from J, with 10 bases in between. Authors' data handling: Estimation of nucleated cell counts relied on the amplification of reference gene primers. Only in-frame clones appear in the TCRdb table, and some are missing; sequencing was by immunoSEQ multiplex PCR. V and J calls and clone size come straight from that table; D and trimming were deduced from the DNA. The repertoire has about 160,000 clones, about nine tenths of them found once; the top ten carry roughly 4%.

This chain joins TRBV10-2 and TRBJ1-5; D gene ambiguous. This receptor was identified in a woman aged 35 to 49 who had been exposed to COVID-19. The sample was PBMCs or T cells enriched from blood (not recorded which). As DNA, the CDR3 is TGCGCCAGCAGTGAACAGCCAAGGAATCAGCCCCAGCATTTT. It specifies CASSEQPRNQPQHF.